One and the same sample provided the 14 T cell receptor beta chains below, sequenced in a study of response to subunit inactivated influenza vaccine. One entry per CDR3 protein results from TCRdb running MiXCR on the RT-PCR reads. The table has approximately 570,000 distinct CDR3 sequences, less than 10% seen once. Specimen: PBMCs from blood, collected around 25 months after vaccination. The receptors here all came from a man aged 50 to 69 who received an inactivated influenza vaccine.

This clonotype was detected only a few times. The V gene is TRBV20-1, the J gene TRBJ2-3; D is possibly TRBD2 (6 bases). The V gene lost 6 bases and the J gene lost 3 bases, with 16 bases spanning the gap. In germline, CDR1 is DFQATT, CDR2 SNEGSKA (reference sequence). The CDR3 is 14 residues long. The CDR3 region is CSAPGWSGTDTQYF. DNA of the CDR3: TGCAGTGCCCCCGGCTGGAGCGGGACAGATACGCAGTATTTT.

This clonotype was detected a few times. CDR3 in amino acids: CASSQDVRDRGYTF. Here the CDR3 DNA reads TGCGCCAGCAGCCAAGATGTCAGGGATAGAGGCTACACCTTC. The V gene is TRBV4-3, the J gene TRBJ1-2; maybe TRBD1 (5 bases). The V end was cut by 0 bases, the J end by 8 bases, with 13 bases between. Germline V gene data show CDR1 as LGHNA and CDR2 as YSLEER. The CDR3 contains 14 residues.

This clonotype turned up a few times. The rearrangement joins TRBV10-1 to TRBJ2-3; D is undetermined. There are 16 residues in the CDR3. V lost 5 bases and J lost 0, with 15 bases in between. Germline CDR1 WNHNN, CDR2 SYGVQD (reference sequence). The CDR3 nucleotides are TGCGCCAGCAGTAGGGTAAAGACCCCTAGCACAGATACGCAGTATTTT. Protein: CASSRVKTPSTDTQYF.

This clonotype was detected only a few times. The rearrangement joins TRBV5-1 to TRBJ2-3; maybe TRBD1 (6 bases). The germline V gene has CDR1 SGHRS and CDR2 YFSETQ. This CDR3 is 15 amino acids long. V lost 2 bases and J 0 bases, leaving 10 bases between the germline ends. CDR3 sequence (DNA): TGCGCCAGCAGCTTCGGGACAACGAGCACAGATACGCAGTATTTT. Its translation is CASSFGTTSTDTQYF.

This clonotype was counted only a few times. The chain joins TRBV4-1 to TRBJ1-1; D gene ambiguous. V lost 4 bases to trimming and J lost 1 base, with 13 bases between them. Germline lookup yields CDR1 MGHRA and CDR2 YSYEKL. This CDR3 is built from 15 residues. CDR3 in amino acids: CASSPRQPTNTEAFF. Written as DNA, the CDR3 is TGCGCCAGCAGCCCCCGCCAACCAACGAACACTGAAGCTTTCTTT.

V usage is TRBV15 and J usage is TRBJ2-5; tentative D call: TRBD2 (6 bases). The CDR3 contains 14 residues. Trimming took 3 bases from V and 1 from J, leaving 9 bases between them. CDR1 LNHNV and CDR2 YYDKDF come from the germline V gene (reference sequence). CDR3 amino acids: CATSSGGSQETQYF. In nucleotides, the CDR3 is TGTGCCACCAGCAGCGGGGGTTCCCAAGAGACCCAGTACTTC.

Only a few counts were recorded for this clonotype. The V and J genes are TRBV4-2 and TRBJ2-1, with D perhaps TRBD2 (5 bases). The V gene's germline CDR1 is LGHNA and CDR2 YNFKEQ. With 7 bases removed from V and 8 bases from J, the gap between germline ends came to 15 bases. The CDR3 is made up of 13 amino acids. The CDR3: CASNNLASHEQFF. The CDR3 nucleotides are TGTGCCAGCAACAACCTAGCTTCGCATGAGCAGTTCTTC.

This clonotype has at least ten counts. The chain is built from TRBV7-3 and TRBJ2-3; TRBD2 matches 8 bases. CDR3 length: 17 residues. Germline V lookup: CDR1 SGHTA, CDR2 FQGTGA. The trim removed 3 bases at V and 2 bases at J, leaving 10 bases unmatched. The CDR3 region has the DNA TGTGCCAGCAGCTTCAATGGGGGACTAGGGTCCACAGATACGCAGTATTTT. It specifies CASSFNGGLGSTDTQYF.

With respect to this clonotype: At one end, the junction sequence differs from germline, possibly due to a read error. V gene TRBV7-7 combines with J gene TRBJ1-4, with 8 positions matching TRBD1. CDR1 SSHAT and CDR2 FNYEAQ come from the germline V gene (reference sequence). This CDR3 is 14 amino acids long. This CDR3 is CASSRDRTNEKLFF. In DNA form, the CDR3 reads TGTGCTAGCAGCCGGGACAGGACTAATGAAAAACTGTTTTTT.

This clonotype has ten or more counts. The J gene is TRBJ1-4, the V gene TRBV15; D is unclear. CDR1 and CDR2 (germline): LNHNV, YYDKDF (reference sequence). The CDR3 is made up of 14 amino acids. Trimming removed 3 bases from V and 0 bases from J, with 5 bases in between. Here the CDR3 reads CATSSGPTNEKLFF. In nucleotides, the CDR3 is TGTGCCACCAGCAGCGGACCAACTAATGAAAAACTGTTTTTT.

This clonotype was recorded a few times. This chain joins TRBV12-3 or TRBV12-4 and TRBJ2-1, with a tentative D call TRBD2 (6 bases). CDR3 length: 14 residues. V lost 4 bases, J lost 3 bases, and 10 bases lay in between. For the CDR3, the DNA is TGTGCCAGCAGTTATGGGAGGAACTACAATGAGCAGTTCTTC. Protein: CASSYGRNYNEQFF.

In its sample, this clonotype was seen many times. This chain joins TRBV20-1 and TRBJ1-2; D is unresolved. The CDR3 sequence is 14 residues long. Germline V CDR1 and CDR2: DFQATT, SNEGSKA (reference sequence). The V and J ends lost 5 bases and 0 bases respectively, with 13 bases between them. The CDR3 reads CSAGPGEANYGYTF. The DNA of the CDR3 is TGCAGTGCTGGCCCCGGGGAGGCTAACTATGGCTACACCTTC.

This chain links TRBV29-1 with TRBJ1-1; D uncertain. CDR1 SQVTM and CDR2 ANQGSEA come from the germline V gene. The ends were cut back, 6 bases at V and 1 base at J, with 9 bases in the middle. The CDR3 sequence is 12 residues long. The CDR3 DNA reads TGCAGCGTAGGAGCACCGAACACTGAAGCTTTCTTT. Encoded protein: CSVGAPNTEAFF.

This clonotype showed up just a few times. CDR3 DNA sequence: TGCAGTGCTAGTAAACAGGGGGCGAGCTATGGCTACACCTTC. This encodes CSASKQGASYGYTF. The rearrangement uses TRBV20-1 and TRBJ1-2; 9 nucleotides line up with TRBD1. In germline, CDR1 is DFQATT, CDR2 SNEGSKA (reference sequence). V was pared by 3 bases and J by 4 bases, with 6 bases of the junction left unmatched. The CDR3 has 14 amino acids.